This T cell receptor beta chain appears in the sequencing data of a study of blood T cells in healthy people across ages. The second PCR ran about 6 to 11 cycles with a sample-barcoded 5' primer and J-beta primers. MiXCR was run by TCRdb on the 5' RACE reads, yielding one entry per CDR3 protein. The sample records fewer than 750,000 distinct CDR3 sequences, around 50% being singletons. The CDR3 is 14 residues long. The germline gives CDR1 MDHEN, CDR2 SYDVKM. Concerning this clonotype itself: This sequence may be a read error, since a much larger clone differs from it by one base.

The genes are TRBV28 and TRBJ2-1; D is undetermined. The DNA end is a closer match to TRBJ2-7, so the J assignment may be wrong. Source material: blood. The TCR sequence derives from a woman at least 80 years old in good health. DNA of the CDR3: TGTGCCAGCACCTTAATGAGCTCCTACAATGAGCAGTACTTC. Its translation is CASTLMSSYNEQYF.